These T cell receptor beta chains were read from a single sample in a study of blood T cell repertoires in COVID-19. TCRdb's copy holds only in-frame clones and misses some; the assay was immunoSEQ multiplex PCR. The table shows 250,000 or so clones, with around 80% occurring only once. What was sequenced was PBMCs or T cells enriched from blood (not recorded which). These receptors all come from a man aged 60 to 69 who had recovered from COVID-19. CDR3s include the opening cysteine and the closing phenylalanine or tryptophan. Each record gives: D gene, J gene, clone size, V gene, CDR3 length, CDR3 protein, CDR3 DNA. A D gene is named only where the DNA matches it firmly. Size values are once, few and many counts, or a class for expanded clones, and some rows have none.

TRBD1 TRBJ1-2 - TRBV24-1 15 CATSDPRQGRNGYTF TGTGCCACCAGTGATCCTAGACAGGGGAGGAATGGCTACACCTTC
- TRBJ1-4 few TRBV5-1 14 CASSFAGRGEKLFF TGCGCCAGCAGCTTTGCGGGAAGGGGTGAAAAACTGTTTTTT
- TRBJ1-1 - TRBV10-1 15 CASSDLGATNTEAFF TGCGCCAGCAGTGATCTAGGGGCGACGAACACTGAAGCTTTCTTT
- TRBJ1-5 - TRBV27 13 CASSLWSDQPQHF TGTGCCAGCAGTTTATGGTCAGATCAGCCCCAGCATTTT
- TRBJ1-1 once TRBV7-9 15 CASSLRTGVNTEAFF TGTGCCAGCAGCTTGCGGACGGGGGTGAACACTGAAGCTTTCTTT
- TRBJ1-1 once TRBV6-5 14 CASSYYEQGTEAFF TGTGCCAGCAGTTACTACGAGCAGGGCACTGAAGCTTTCTTT
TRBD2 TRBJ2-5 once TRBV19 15 CASSISSGVAETQYF TGTGCCAGTAGTATCTCTAGCGGGGTTGCAGAGACCCAGTACTTC
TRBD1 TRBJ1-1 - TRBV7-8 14 CASSETGQGEAAFF TGTGCCAGCAGCGAAACCGGACAGGGAGAGGCAGCTTTCTTT
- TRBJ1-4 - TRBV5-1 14 CASASTGGGEKLFF TGCGCCAGCGCGTCGACAGGTGGGGGAGAAAAACTGTTTTTT
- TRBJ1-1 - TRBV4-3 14 CASSQGRSSTEAFF TGCGCCAGCAGCCAAGGCCGGAGTTCCACTGAAGCTTTCTTT
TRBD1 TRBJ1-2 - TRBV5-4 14 CASGLTGGSYGYTF TGTGCCAGCGGACTGACAGGGGGCAGCTATGGCTACACCTTC
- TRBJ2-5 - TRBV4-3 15 CASSQDLGRQETQYF TGCGCCAGCAGCCAAGATCTAGGGAGACAAGAGACCCAGTACTTC
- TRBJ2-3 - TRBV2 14 CATQGIALTDTQYF TGTGCCACCCAGGGTATAGCATTGACAGATACGCAGTATTTT
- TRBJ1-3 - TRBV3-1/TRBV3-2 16 CASSPTGASSGNTIYF TGTGCCAGCAGCCCCACCGGAGCCTCCTCTGGAAACACCATATATTTT
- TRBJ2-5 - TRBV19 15 CASSISSVAQETQYF TGTGCCAGTAGTATTTCTAGCGTAGCCCAAGAGACCCAGTACTTC
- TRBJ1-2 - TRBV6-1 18 CASSEAGVGGPRTYGYTF TGTGCCAGCAGTGAAGCGGGGGTTGGAGGGCCCCGCACTTATGGCTACACCTTC
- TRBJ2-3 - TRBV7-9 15 CASTAGNRVSDTQYF TGTGCCAGCACCGCGGGAAATAGGGTGTCAGATACGCAGTATTTT
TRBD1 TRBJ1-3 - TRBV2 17 CASSLRDRGFGGNTIYF TGTGCCAGCAGTCTCCGGGACAGGGGATTTGGTGGAAACACCATATATTTT
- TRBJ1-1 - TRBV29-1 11 CSVEVGTEAFF TGCAGCGTAGAAGTCGGCACTGAAGCTTTCTTT
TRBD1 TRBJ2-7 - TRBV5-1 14 CASSLGQGGREQYF TGCGCCAGCAGCCTGGGACAGGGAGGTAGGGAGCAGTACTTC
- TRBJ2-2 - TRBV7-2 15 CASAGGEWSTGELFF TGTGCCAGCGCCGGCGGAGAGTGGAGCACCGGGGAGCTGTTTTTT
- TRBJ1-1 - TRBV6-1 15 CASSEGIPGQTEAFF TGTGCCAGCAGTGAAGGGATACCGGGACAAACTGAAGCTTTCTTT
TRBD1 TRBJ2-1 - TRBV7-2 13 CASSGQGYNEQFF TGTGCCAGCAGTGGACAGGGATACAATGAGCAGTTCTTC
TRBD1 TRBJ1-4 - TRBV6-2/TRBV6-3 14 CASSRTGPNEKLFF TGTGCCAGCAGCAGGACAGGACCTAATGAAAAACTGTTTTTT
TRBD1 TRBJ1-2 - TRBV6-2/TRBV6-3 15 CASSYPGTGAYGYTF TGTGCCAGCAGTTACCCTGGGACAGGAGCCTATGGCTACACCTTC
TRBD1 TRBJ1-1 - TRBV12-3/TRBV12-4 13 CASSLGDSGEAFF TGTGCCAGCAGTTTAGGGGACAGCGGTGAAGCTTTCTTT
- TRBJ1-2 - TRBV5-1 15 CASSLDPGGADGYTF TGCGCCAGCAGCTTGGACCCTGGAGGCGCTGATGGCTACACCTTC
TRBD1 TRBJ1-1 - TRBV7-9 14 CASSFTGAGTEAFF TGTGCCAGCAGCTTTACAGGGGCGGGGACTGAAGCTTTCTTT
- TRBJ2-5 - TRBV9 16 CASSVPPAAGLETQYF TGTGCCAGCAGCGTACCCCCCGCGGCGGGGTTGGAGACCCAGTACTTC
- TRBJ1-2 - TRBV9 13 CASSSTDTYGYTF TGTGCCAGCAGTTCGACCGACACCTATGGCTACACCTTC
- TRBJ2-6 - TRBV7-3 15 CASSPTTPGANVLTF TGTGCCAGCAGCCCAACTACCCCTGGGGCCAACGTCCTGACTTTC
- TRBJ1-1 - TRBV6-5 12 CASSHVDTEAFF TGTGCCAGCAGCCACGTAGACACTGAAGCTTTCTTT
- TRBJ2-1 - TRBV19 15 CASSLDSEGYNEQFF TGTGCCAGTAGCCTGGACTCCGAAGGCTACAATGAGCAGTTCTTC
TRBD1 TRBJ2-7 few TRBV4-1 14 CASSEHRGMGEQYF TGCGCCAGCAGCGAACACAGGGGAATGGGCGAGCAGTACTTC
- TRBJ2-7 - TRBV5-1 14 CASSLGQDFDEQYF TGCGCCAGCAGCTTGGGACAGGACTTCGACGAGCAGTACTTC
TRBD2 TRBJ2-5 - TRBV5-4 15 CASSFGGGAVETQYF TGTGCCAGCAGCTTCGGCGGGGGGGCCGTGGAGACCCAGTACTTC